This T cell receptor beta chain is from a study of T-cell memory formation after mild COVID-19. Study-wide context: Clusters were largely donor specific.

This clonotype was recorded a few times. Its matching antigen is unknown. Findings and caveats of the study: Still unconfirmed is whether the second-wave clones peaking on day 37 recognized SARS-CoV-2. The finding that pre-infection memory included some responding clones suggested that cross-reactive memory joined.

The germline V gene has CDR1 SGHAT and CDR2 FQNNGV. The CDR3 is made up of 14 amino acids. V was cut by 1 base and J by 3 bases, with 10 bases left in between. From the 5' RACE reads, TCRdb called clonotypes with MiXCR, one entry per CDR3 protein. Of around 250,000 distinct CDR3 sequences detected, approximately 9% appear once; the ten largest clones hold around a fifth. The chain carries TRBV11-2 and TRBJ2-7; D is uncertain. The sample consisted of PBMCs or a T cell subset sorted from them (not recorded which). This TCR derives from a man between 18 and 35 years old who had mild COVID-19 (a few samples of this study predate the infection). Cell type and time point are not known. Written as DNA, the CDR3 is TGTGCCAGCAGCTTAGCTTCGGGTATCTACGAGCAGTACGTC. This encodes CASSLASGIYEQYV.